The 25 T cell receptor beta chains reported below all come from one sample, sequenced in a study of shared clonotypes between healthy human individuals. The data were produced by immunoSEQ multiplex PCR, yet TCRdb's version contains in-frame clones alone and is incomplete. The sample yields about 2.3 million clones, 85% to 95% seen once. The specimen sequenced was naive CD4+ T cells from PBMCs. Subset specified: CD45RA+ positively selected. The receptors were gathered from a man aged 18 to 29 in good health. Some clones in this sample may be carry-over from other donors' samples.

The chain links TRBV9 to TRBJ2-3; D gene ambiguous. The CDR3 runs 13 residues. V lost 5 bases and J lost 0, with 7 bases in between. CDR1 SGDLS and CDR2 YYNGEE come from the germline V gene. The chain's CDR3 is CASSRTSTDTQYF. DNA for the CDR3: TGTGCCAGCAGTAGGACGAGCACAGATACGCAGTATTTT.

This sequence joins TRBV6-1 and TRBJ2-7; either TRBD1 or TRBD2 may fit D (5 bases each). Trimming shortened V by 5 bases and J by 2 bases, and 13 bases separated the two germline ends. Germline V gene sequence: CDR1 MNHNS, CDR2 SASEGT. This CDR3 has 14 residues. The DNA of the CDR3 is TGTGCCAGCAGTCTCCGGGACGGCCCCTACGAGCAGTACTTC. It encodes CASSLRDGPYEQYF.

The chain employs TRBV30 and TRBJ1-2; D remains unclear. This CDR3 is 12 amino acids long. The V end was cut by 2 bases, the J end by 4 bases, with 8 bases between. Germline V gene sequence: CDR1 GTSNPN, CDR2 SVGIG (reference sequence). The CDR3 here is CAWSNGRYGYTF. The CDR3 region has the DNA TGTGCCTGGAGTAACGGTCGCTATGGCTACACCTTC.

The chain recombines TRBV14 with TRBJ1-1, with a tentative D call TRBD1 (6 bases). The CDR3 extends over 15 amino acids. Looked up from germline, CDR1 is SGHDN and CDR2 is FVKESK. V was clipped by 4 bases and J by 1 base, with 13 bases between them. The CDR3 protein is CASSLQGHPNTEAFF. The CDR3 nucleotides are TGTGCCAGCAGCCTACAGGGACACCCGAACACTGAAGCTTTCTTT.

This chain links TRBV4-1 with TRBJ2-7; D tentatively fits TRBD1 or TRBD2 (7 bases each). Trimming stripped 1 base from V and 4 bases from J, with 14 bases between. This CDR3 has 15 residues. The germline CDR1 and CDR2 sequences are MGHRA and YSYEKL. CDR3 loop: CASSQVFQGGYEQYF. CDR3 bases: TGCGCCAGCAGCCAAGTATTCCAGGGGGGGTACGAGCAGTACTTC.

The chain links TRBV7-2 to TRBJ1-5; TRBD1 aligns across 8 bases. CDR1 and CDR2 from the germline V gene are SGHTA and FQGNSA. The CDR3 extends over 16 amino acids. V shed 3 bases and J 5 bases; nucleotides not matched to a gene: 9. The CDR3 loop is CASSFYGQGRDQPQHF. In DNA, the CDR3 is TGTGCCAGCAGCTTTTATGGACAGGGAAGAGATCAGCCCCAGCATTTT.

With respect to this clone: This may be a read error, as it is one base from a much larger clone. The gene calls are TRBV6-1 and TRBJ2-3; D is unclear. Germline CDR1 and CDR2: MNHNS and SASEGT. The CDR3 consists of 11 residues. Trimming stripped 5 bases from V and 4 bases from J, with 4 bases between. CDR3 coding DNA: TGTGCCAGCAGTTACGCAGATACGCAGTATTTT. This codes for CASSYADTQYF.

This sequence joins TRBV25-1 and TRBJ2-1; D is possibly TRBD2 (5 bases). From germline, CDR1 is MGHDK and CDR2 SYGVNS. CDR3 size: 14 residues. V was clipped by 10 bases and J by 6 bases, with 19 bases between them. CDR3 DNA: TGTGCCACCATAGACGGCCGTGCGGGCAATGAGCAGTTCTTC. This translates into CATIDGRAGNEQFF.

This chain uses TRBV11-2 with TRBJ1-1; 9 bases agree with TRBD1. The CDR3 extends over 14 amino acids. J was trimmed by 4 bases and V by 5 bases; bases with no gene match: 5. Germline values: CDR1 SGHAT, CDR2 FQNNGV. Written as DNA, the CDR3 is TGTGCCAGCAGCCCCCGACAGGGGGGCACTGAAGCTTTCTTT. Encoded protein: CASSPRQGGTEAFF.

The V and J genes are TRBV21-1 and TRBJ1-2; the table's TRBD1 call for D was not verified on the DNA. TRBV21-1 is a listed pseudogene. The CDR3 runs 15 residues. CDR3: CASSKSGQGVDGYTF. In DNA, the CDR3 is TGTGCCAGCAGCAAATCCGGACAGGGGGTTGACGGCTACACCTTC.

CDR3 DNA: TGTGCCTGTGAATACGCTGGGGCCAACGTCCTGACTTTC. This gives the protein CACEYAGANVLTF. The V call is TRBV19, the J call TRBJ2-6; D remains unclear. Germline V gene sequence: CDR1 LNHDA, CDR2 SQIVND (reference sequence). The V gene lost 11 bases and the J gene lost 2 bases, with 10 bases spanning the gap. The CDR3 sequence is 13 residues long.

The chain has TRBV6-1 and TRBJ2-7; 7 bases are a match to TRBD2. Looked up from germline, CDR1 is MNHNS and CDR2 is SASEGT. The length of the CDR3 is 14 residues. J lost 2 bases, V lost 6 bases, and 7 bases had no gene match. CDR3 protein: CASRSGIPPYEQYF. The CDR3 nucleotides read TGTGCCAGCAGGAGCGGGATCCCACCCTACGAGCAGTACTTC.

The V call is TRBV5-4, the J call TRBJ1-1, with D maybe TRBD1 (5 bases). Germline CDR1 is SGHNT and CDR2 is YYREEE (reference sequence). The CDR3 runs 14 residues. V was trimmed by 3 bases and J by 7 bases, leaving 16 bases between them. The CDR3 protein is CASSSTTAGLEAFF. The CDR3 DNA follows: TGTGCCAGCAGCTCAACGACAGCCGGCCTTGAAGCTTTCTTT.

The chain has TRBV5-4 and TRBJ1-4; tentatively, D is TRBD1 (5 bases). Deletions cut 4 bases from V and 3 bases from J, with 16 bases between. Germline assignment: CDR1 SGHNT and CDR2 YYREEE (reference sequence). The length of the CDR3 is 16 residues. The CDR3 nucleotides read TGTGCCAGCAGCCGGATGGACGGGGCCTCTAATGAAAAACTGTTTTTT. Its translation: CASSRMDGASNEKLFF.

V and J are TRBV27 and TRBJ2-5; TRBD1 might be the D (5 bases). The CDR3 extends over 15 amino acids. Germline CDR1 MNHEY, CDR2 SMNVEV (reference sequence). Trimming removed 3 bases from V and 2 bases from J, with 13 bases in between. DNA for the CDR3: TGTGCCAGCAGTTTCCGAACAGGTTTTCAAGAGACCCAGTACTTC. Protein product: CASSFRTGFQETQYF.

Here the CDR3 DNA reads TGTGCCAGCTCACCCCGGACAGGGGAGCAAGAGACCCAGTACTTC. Its protein product is CASSPRTGEQETQYF. This chain links TRBV18 with TRBJ2-5; 9 bases match TRBD1. The CDR3 loop spans 15 amino acids. Germline CDR1 reads KGHSH; CDR2 reads LQKENI. Trimming cost V 3 bases and J 2 bases; bases outside gene matches: 4. The full variable domain, in which reference TRBV18 and TRBJ2-5 provide the parts outside the CDR3, is NAGVMQNPRHLVRRRGQEARLRCSPMKGHSHVYWYRQLPEEGLKFMVYLQKENIIDESGMPKERFSAEFPKEGPSILRIQQVVRGDSAAYFCASSPRTGEQETQYFGPGTRLLVL.

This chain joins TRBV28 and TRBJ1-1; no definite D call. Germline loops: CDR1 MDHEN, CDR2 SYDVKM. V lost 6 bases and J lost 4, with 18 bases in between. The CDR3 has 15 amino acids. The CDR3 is CASRFRIEGGTEAFF. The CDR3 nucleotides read TGTGCCAGCAGGTTCAGGATCGAGGGCGGCACTGAAGCTTTCTTT. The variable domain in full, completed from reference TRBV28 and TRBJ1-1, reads DVKVTQSSRYLVKRTGEKVFLECVQDMDHENMFWYRQDPGLGLRLIYFSYDVKMKEKGDIPEGYSVSREKKERFSLILESASTNQTSMYLCASRFRIEGGTEAFFGQGTRLTVV.

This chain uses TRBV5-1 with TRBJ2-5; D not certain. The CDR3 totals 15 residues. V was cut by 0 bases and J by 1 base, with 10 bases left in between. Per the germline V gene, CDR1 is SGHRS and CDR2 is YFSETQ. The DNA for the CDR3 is TGCGCCAGCAGCTTGGTTGTCAGCGTCCAAGAGACCCAGTACTTC. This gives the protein CASSLVVSVQETQYF.

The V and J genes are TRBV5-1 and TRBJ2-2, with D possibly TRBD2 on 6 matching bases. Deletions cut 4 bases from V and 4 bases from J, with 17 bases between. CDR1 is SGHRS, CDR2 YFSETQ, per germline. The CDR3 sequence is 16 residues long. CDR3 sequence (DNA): TGCGCCAGCAGCGGACCGACTAGTCACTCCACCGGGGAGCTGTTTTTT. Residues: CASSGPTSHSTGELFF.

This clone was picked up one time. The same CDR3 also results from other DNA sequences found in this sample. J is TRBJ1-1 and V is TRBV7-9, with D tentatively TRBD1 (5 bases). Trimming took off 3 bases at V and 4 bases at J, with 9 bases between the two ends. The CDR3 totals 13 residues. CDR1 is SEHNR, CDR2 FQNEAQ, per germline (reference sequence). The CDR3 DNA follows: TGTGCCAGCAGCTTCTTTCAGGGCACTGAAGCTTTCTTT. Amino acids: CASSFFQGTEAFF.

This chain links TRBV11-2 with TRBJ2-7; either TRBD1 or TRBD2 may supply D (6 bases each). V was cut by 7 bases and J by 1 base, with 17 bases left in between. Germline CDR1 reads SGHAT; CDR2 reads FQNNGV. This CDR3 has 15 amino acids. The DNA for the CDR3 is TGTGCCAGCACCCATAACCTAGGGGGGTCCTACGAGCAGTACTTC. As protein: CASTHNLGGSYEQYF.

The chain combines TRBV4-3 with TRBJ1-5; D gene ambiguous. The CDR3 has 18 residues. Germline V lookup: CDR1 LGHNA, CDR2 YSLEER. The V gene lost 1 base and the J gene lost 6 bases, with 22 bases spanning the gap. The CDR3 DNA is TGCGCCAGCAGCCAAGCCTTCGGGTATAGCGACTTGAGTCAGCCCCAGCATTTT. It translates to CASSQAFGYSDLSQPQHF.

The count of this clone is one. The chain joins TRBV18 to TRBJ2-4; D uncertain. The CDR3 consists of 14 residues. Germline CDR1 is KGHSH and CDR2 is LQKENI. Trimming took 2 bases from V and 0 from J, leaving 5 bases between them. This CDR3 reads CASSPDLAKNIQYF. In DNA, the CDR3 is TGTGCCAGCTCACCAGACCTAGCCAAAAACATTCAGTACTTC. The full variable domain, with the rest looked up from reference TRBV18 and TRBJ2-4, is NAGVMQNPRHLVRRRGQEARLRCSPMKGHSHVYWYRQLPEEGLKFMVYLQKENIIDESGMPKERFSAEFPKEGPSILRIQQVVRGDSAAYFCASSPDLAKNIQYFGAGTRLSVL.

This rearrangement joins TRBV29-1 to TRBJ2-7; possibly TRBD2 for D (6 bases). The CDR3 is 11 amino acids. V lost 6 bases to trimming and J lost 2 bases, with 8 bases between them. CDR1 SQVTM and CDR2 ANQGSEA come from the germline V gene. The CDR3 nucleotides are TGCAGCGTCGGCGGGACCTACGAGCAGTACTTC. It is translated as CSVGGTYEQYF.

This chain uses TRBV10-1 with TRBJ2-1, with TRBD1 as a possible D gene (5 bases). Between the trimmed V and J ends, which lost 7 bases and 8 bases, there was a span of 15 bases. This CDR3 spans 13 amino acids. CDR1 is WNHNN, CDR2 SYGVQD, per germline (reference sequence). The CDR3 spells CASIGDPYDEQFF. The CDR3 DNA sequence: TGCGCCAGCATAGGGGATCCGTACGATGAGCAGTTCTTC.